This T cell receptor (beta chain) was found in a study of tumor-infiltrating lymphocytes in primary liver carcinoma. General study points: When set against blood, tumors had a significantly higher top-250-clone fraction (p = 0.039).

Bulk tissue was left unsorted, and RNA and DNA were co-extracted from approximately 20-30 mg of it. Chronic HBV infection affected patients, none of whom had received treatment. Making TCR beta cDNA involved 400 to 600 ng total RNA and a constant-region primer. Slightly modified ARM-PCR, run as three nested multiplex PCR rounds, produced the TCR beta libraries. Use of TRBV1-TRBV30 forward primers with a C-beta reverse primer characterized the first two PCR rounds, which lasted about 9 cycles each. TCRdb used MiXCR to reprocess the multiplex PCR reads, holding one entry per CDR3 protein. The sample lists 95,000 to 100,000 distinct CDR3 sequences, approximately 70% occurring once. CDR1 is ENHRY and CDR2 is SYGVKD in the germline V gene. The CDR3 totals 14 residues. On this clonotype: Its antigen is as yet unknown. The junction and the germline gene differ at one end; a read error may be behind it.

Sequencing was performed on liver tumor tissue from sampling region 2. Stated subset: tumor region T2, inferior pole. This receptor was obtained from a woman aged 55-70 years with primary liver carcinoma and hepatitis B virus infection. The rearrangement joins TRBV10-3 to TRBJ2-5, with a tentative D call TRBD2 (5 bases). Here the CDR3 DNA reads TGTGCCATCAGTGAGTCGGGAGCCCAAGAGATCCAGTACTTC. As protein: CAISESGAQEIQYF.